This is a list of T cell receptor beta chains from one sample in a study of blood T cells in healthy people across ages. In TCRdb, the 5' RACE reads were re-called with MiXCR into one record per CDR3 protein. The sample shows roughly 500,000 distinct CDR3 sequences, 27% of them seen only once. Sequencing input: blood. The receptors stem from a woman aged 65 to 85 in good health. The CDR3 runs from the conserved cysteine through the conserved F or W. A D gene is named only where the DNA matches it firmly. Clone size is given for some rows only: seen once, a few or many times, or a class if the clone is expanded.

j_call v_call clone_size d_call cdr3_aa cdr3_nt
TRBJ2-7 TRBV6-5 . . CASSHRAVFYEQYF TGTGCCAGCAGTCACAGGGCCGTTTTCTACGAGCAGTACTTC
TRBJ2-5 TRBV4-3 . TRBD2 CASSQQLAGDETQYF TGCGCCAGCAGCCAACAACTAGCGGGGGACGAGACCCAGTACTTC
TRBJ1-1 TRBV2 . TRBD1 CASSQGTTGVLTEAFF TGTGCCAGCAGCCAAGGTACGACAGGGGTATTGACTGAAGCTTTCTTT
TRBJ2-7 TRBV7-2 . TRBD1 CASSIWTGSSYEQYF TGTGCCAGCAGCATCTGGACAGGGAGCTCCTACGAGCAGTACTTC
TRBJ2-3 TRBV9 few . CASSVEGWRATDTQYF TGTGCCAGCAGCGTAGAAGGATGGAGGGCCACAGATACGCAGTATTTT
TRBJ1-4 TRBV11-3 few . CASRNNEKLFF TGTGCCAGCAGAAACAATGAAAAACTGTTTTTT
TRBJ1-4 TRBV10-3 . TRBD1 CAISGERGQEGGKLFF TGTGCCATCAGCGGAGAAAGGGGACAGGAAGGTGGAAAACTGTTTTTT
TRBJ1-6 TRBV7-3 few . CASSLRGEYNSPLHF TGTGCCAGCAGCTTAAGGGGGGAGTATAATTCACCCCTCCACTTT
TRBJ2-2 TRBV7-2 . . CASSSRGGNTGELFF TGTGCCAGCAGCTCCAGGGGGGGGAACACCGGGGAGCTGTTTTTT
TRBJ2-5 TRBV2 few . CASSGREGETQYF TGTGCCAGCAGTGGGCGTGAGGGAGAGACCCAGTACTTC
TRBJ1-1 TRBV4-3 few . CASSQGSVNTEAFF TGCGCCAGCAGCCAGGGCTCCGTCAACACTGAAGCTTTCTTT
TRBJ2-1 TRBV5-1 . TRBD2 CASSSGLAGSYNEQFF TGCGCCAGCAGCTCCGGACTAGCGGGGTCCTACAATGAGCAGTTCTTC
TRBJ2-5 TRBV7-9 . . CASSQDSLQETQYF TGTGCCAGCAGCCAGGACAGTCTTCAGGAGACCCAGTACTTC
TRBJ2-1 TRBV7-2 once TRBD2 CASSFERGGAYNEQFF TGTGCCAGCAGCTTCGAGCGGGGGGGGGCCTACAATGAGCAGTTCTTC
TRBJ2-5 TRBV6-1 . TRBD2 CASSSLARYQETQYF TGTGCCAGCAGTTCACTAGCGCGGTACCAAGAGACCCAGTACTTC
TRBJ1-1 TRBV7-3 . . CASSLSGAYTEAFF TGTGCCAGCAGCTTATCCGGGGCTTACACTGAAGCTTTCTTT
TRBJ2-5 TRBV5-1 . . CASRAGAQSETQYF TGCGCCAGCCGCGCGGGGGCTCAGTCAGAGACCCAGTACTTC
TRBJ1-2 TRBV7-2 . TRBD1 CASRLGGTNYGYTF TGTGCCAGCAGACTAGGGGGCACTAACTATGGCTACACCTTC
TRBJ2-1 TRBV4-1 . . CASSQVAYGEQFF TGCGCCAGCAGCCAAGTGGCCTACGGTGAGCAGTTCTTC
TRBJ2-5 TRBV12-3/TRBV12-4 . . CASSFETQYF TGTGCCAGCAGTTTCGAGACCCAGTACTTC
TRBJ2-3 TRBV25-1 . . CASGRESGPDTQYF TGTGCCAGCGGTAGGGAAAGCGGCCCAGATACGCAGTATTTT
TRBJ1-5 TRBV20-1 . . CSANPGANQPQHF TGCAGTGCTAACCCAGGGGCCAATCAGCCCCAGCATTTT
TRBJ1-2 TRBV12-3/TRBV12-4 . TRBD1 CASKGTGVRGYTF TGTGCCAGCAAGGGGACAGGGGTCAGGGGCTACACCTTC
TRBJ2-5 TRBV27 . TRBD1 CASSPLDRGIREETQYF TGTGCCAGCAGTCCCCTCGACAGGGGAATACGGGAAGAGACCCAGTACTTC
TRBJ1-1 TRBV6-5 . TRBD1 CASSYGGQGSTEAFF TGTGCCAGCAGCTACGGGGGACAGGGAAGCACTGAAGCTTTCTTT